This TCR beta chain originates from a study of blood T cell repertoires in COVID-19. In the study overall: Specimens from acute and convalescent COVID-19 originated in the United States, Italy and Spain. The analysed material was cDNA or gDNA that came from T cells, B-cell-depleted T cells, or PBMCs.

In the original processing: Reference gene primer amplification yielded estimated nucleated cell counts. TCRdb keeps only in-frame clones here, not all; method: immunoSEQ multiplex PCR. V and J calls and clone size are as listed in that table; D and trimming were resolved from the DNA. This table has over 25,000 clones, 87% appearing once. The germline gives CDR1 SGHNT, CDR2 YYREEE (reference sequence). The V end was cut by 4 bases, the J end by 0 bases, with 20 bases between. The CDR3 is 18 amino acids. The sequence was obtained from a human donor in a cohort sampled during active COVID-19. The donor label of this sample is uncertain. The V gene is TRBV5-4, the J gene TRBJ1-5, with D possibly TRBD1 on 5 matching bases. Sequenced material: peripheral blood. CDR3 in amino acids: CASSRQGEGVYSNQPQHF. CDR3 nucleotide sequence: TGTGCCAGCAGCCGCCAAGGGGAAGGAGTTTATAGCAATCAGCCCCAGCATTTT.